The source of this T cell receptor (beta chain) is a study of vaccination and CD4 T cells after COVID-19. Cultured CD4+ T cell DNA underwent sequencing with the Oncomine TCR Beta short-read assay. TCRdb recomputed calls from the PCR reads with MiXCR, one row per CDR3 protein. The repertoire holds some 8,800 distinct CDR3 sequences, with under 80% as singletons. A note on this clonotype: Its antigen is currently unknown.

Indicated treatment: roughly ten-day PBMC culture with coronavirus spike peptide pools or control peptides (ViraFEST assay). The CDR3 spans 13 residues. Per germline, CDR1 KGHDR and CDR2 SFDVKD. Trimming removed 0 bases from V and 8 bases from J; junction bases left unmatched: 2. The sample taken for sequencing was CD4+ T cells from blood, cultured in vitro. V is TRBV24-1 and J is TRBJ1-2; 7 bases match TRBD1. The sequence came from a human donor who had recovered from COVID-19. CDR3 protein: CATSDLRTGGYTF. DNA for the CDR3: TGTGCCACCAGTGATTTGAGGACAGGAGGCTACACCTTC.